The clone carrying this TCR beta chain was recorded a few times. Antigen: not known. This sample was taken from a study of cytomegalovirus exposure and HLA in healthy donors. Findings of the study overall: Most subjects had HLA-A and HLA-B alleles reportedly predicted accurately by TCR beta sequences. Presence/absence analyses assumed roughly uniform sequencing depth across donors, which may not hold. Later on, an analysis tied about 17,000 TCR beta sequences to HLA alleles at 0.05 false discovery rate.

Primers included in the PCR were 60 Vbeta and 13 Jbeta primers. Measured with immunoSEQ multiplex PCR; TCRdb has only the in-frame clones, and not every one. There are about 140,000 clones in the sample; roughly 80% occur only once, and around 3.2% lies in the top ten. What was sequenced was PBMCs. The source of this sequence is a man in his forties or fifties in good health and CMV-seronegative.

The CDR3 region is CASSAPERGTYEQYF. The CDR3 DNA reads as TGTGCCAGCAGCGCCCCCGAGCGGGGGACCTACGAGCAGTACTTC. The V gene is TRBV2, the J gene TRBJ2-7, with 8 positions matching TRBD2. J lost 2 bases, V lost 6 bases, and 9 bases had no gene match. This CDR3 is 15 amino acids long. Germline assignment: CDR1 SNHLY and CDR2 FYNNEI.